The clone carrying this TCR beta chain was recorded a few times. Its specificity is not known. The entirety of the isolated RNA underwent reverse transcription, so expressed TCRB transcripts were sequenced. Only in-frame clones appear in the TCRdb table, and some are missing; sequencing was by immunoSEQ multiplex PCR. The sample holds roughly 330,000 clones, roughly 9.6% seen once. The germline V gene has CDR1 SQVTM and CDR2 ANQGSEA. The CDR3 spans 13 residues. Trimming took 7 bases from V and 0 from J, leaving 12 bases between them. The data belong to a study of beta chain features in type 1 diabetes. Overall study findings and caveats: Among patients, naive, central memory and Treg TCRB repertoires appeared more similar than among healthy donors.

This chain links TRBV29-1 with TRBJ1-1; D not certain. The specimen sequenced was naive CD4+ T cells from blood. The clonotype was recovered from a woman aged 25 to 45 in good health. Here the CDR3 reads CSAAGNLNTEAFF. As DNA, the CDR3 is TGCAGCGCTGCTGGCAACCTGAACACTGAAGCTTTCTTT. Full variable domain (missing parts from reference TRBV29-1 and TRBJ1-1): SAVISQKPSRDICQRGTSLTIQCQVDSQVTMMFWYRQQPGQSLTLIATANQGSEATYESGFVIDKFPISRPNLTFSTLTVSNMSPEDSSIYLCSAAGNLNTEAFFGQGTRLTVV.